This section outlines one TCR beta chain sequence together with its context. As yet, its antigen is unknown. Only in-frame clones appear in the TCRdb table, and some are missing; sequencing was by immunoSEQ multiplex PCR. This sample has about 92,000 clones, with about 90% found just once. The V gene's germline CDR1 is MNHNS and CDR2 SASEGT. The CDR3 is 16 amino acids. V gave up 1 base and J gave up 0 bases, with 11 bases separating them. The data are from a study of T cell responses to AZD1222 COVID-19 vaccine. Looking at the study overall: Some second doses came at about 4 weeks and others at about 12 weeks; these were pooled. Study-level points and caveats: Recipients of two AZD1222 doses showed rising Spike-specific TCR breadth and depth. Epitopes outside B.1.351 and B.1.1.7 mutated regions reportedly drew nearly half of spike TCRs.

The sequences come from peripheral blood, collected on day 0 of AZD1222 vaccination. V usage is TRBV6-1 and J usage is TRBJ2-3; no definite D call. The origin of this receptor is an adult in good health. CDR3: CASSEGLAWSTDTQYF. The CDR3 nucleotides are TGTGCCAGCAGTGAAGGGCTTGCCTGGAGCACAGATACGCAGTATTTT.